A selection of T cell receptor beta chains follows, all from one sample in a study of T cells in Graves' hyperthyroidism and ophthalmopathy. TCRdb reprocessed the multiplex PCR reads with MiXCR, giving one entry per CDR3 protein. Among fewer than 500,000 distinct CDR3 sequences listed, approximately 15% were seen once. Material for sequencing was blood. These receptors were collected from a man younger than 40 with Graves' hyperthyroidism that later progressed to Graves' ophthalmopathy. The CDR3 runs from the conserved cysteine through the conserved F or W. D genes are given only for firm matches. Expanded clones get a size class; other rows say once, few or many, or leave the size out.

D gene	V gene	J gene	clone size	CDR3 protein	CDR3 DNA
-	TRBV5-8	TRBJ1-4	few	CASSLALVRTNEKLFF	TGTGCCAGCAGCTTGGCCCTCGTCAGAACTAATGAAAAACTGTTTTTT
-	TRBV15	TRBJ1-2	few	CATSRASPGAGYGYTF	TGTGCCACCAGCAGAGCATCTCCAGGGGCGGGGTATGGCTACACCTTC
TRBD2	TRBV7-6	TRBJ2-5	many	CASSLVAGEMGVGTQYF	TGTGCCAGCAGCTTAGTCGCGGGGGAGATGGGCGTGGGGACCCAGTACTTC
-	TRBV9	TRBJ1-5	few	CASSVGGVQPQHF	TGTGCCAGCAGCGTAGGGGGGGTTCAGCCCCAGCATTTT
TRBD1	TRBV2	TRBJ1-5	many	CASRQGPNQPQHF	TGTGCCAGCCGACAGGGTCCCAATCAGCCCCAGCATTTT
TRBD2	TRBV11-3	TRBJ2-1	many	CASSLDSSGGLHNEQFF	TGTGCCAGCAGCTTAGATTCTAGCGGGGGGTTACACAATGAGCAGTTCTTC
-	TRBV4-2	TRBJ1-1	-	CASSQEELLNTEAFF	TGTGCCAGCAGCCAAGAAGAGCTACTGAACACTGAAGCTTTCTTT
-	TRBV4-1	TRBJ2-5	-	CASSQERGSWETQYF	TGCGCCAGCAGCCAAGAGCGTGGCAGTTGGGAGACCCAGTACTTC
-	TRBV3-1	TRBJ2-7	many	CASSQDRAYEQYF	TGTGCCAGCAGCCAAGATAGAGCCTACGAGCAGTACTTC
-	TRBV4-1	TRBJ1-1	-	CASSQGRRAEAFF	TGCGCCAGCAGCCAAGGACGGAGGGCTGAAGCTTTCTTT
-	TRBV2	TRBJ2-7	many	CASSGIWGSSYEQYF	TGTGCCAGCAGTGGGATATGGGGCAGCTCCTACGAGCAGTACTTC
-	TRBV12-3/TRBV12-4	TRBJ1-2	-	CSIGRGTGYTF	TGTTCAATCGGGAGGGGTACTGGCTACACCTTC
TRBD2	TRBV5-1	TRBJ2-3	-	CASSRRTSGASTDTQYF	TGCGCCAGCAGCCGCCGGACTAGCGGGGCTAGCACAGATACGCAGTATTTT
-	TRBV9	TRBJ1-3	-	CASSVDGSGNTIYF	TGTGCCAGCAGCGTAGACGGGTCTGGAAACACCATATATTTT
-	TRBV28	TRBJ1-3	many	CASSPHRTRTGSTIYF	TGTGCCAGCAGTCCCCACCGGACGCGAACCGGGAGCACCATATATTTT
-	TRBV7-8	TRBJ2-4	many	CASSLGPTKNIQYF	TGTGCCAGCAGCTTGGGACCGACCAAAAACATTCAGTACTTC
TRBD2	TRBV2	TRBJ2-3	few	CASRRLAGADTQYF	TGTGCCAGCAGACGGCTAGCGGGGGCAGATACGCAGTATTTT
TRBD1	TRBV5-5	TRBJ2-5	-	CASSRRTGAQETQYF	TGTGCCAGCAGCCGGAGGACAGGGGCCCAAGAGACCCAGTACTTC
-	TRBV6-5	TRBJ2-2	few	CASSYSRVNNGELFF	TGTGCCAGCAGTTACTCTCGGGTTAACAACGGGGAGCTGTTTTTT
TRBD1	TRBV27	TRBJ2-6	few	CASRGDRGLSGANVLTF	TGTGCCAGCAGGGGGGACAGGGGCCTCTCTGGGGCCAACGTCCTGACTTTC
-	TRBV29-1	TRBJ1-1	-	CSVLGHELYMNTEAFF	TGCAGCGTCTTAGGACACGAGCTCTATATGAACACTGAAGCTTTCTTT
-	TRBV2	TRBJ1-1	many	CASSEQTVNTEAFF	TGTGCCAGCAGTGAACAGACAGTGAACACTGAAGCTTTCTTT
TRBD1	TRBV10-1	TRBJ2-7	few	CASSGSGGYEQYF	TGCGCCAGCAGTGGGTCAGGGGGCTACGAGCAGTACTTC
-	TRBV20-1	TRBJ1-5	many	CSARTGRQNQPQHF	TGCAGTGCGAGAACAGGGCGGCAAAATCAGCCCCAGCATTTT
-	TRBV2	TRBJ1-2	many	CASSDGGSTNYGYTF	TGTGCCAGCAGTGATGGGGGGTCTACTAACTATGGCTACACCTTC
TRBD1	TRBV20-1	TRBJ1-6	-	CSARSPGQKNYNSPLHF	TGCAGTGCTAGATCGCCGGGACAGAAAAACTATAATTCACCCCTCCACTTT
-	TRBV7-6	TRBJ2-7	many	CASSLRTYEQYF	TGTGCCAGCAGCTTGCGGACCTACGAGCAGTACTTC
TRBD1	TRBV30	TRBJ2-5	many	CAWSGQGPGPETQYF	TGTGCCTGGAGTGGACAGGGACCGGGTCCCGAGACCCAGTACTTC
-	TRBV5-5	TRBJ2-3	many	CASSLGRSDTQYF	TGTGCCAGCAGCCTTGGCAGATCAGATACGCAGTATTTT
TRBD1	TRBV28	TRBJ2-7	many	CASSFRGQGPYEQYF	TGTGCCAGCAGTTTTCGGGGACAGGGGCCTTACGAGCAGTACTTC
-	TRBV5-8	TRBJ1-1	few	CASSSSGFVAFF	TGTGCCAGCAGCTCATCAGGGTTCGTCGCTTTCTTT
-	TRBV2	TRBJ1-6	many	CASSEMGSPLHF	TGTGCCAGCAGTGAAATGGGGTCACCCCTCCACTTT
-	TRBV7-2	TRBJ2-7	many	CASSLGQIYYEQYF	TGTGCCAGCAGCTTAGGGCAGATTTACTACGAGCAGTACTTC
TRBD2	TRBV20-1	TRBJ2-5	many	CSARDRRLAGREETQYF	TGCAGTGCTAGAGATAGACGACTAGCGGGGAGGGAAGAGACCCAGTACTTC
-	TRBV6-6	TRBJ1-2	many	CASSYLGLGYGYTF	TGTGCCAGCAGTTACTTGGGGCTTGGCTATGGCTACACCTTC
-	TRBV30	TRBJ1-3	-	CAWKRSATTIYF	TGTGCCTGGAAAAGAAGTGCAACCACCATATATTTT
TRBD2	TRBV14	TRBJ2-1	-	CASNSGAHYNEQFF	TGTGCCAGCAATAGCGGGGCCCACTACAATGAGCAGTTCTTC
TRBD1	TRBV12-3/TRBV12-4	TRBJ1-5	-	CASSLVGTGVFQPQHF	TGTGCCAGCAGTTTAGTCGGGACAGGGGTGTTTCAGCCCCAGCATTTT
-	TRBV15	TRBJ2-3	many	CATSREQGLLSTDTQYF	TGTGCCACCAGCAGGGAACAGGGCCTCCTTAGCACAGATACGCAGTATTTT
-	TRBV5-1	TRBJ2-5	many	CASYQGSQETQYF	TGCGCCAGTTATCAGGGTAGCCAAGAGACCCAGTACTTC
-	TRBV6-9	TRBJ2-7	few	CASSYARGFFYEQYF	TGTGCCAGCAGTTATGCCCGGGGCTTCTTCTACGAGCAGTACTTC
TRBD1	TRBV28	TRBJ2-7	-	CASRVIGQGSYEQYF	TGTGCCAGCAGGGTAATCGGACAGGGGTCCTACGAGCAGTACTTC
TRBD1	TRBV24-1	TRBJ2-7	many	CATSDSATGAYEQYF	TGTGCCACCAGTGATAGTGCGACAGGGGCCTACGAGCAGTACTTC
-	TRBV14	TRBJ2-7	-	CASSPSGAGRYEQYF	TGTGCCAGCAGCCCATCAGGGGCAGGGAGGTACGAGCAGTACTTC
-	TRBV7-6	TRBJ2-7	many	CASSYDWDRDEQYF	TGTGCCAGCAGCTACGACTGGGATCGGGACGAGCAGTACTTC
-	TRBV6-1	TRBJ2-1	many	CASSETPGADNEQFF	TGTGCCAGCAGTGAAACTCCCGGGGCAGACAATGAGCAGTTCTTC
TRBD1	TRBV12-3/TRBV12-4	TRBJ2-7	many	CASSLRDRANEQYF	TGTGCCAGCAGTTTACGGGACAGGGCCAACGAGCAGTACTTC
TRBD1	TRBV27	TRBJ2-7	many	CASSLMDRGAEQYF	TGTGCCAGCAGTTTAATGGACAGGGGCGCCGAGCAGTACTTC
-	TRBV11-2	TRBJ2-3	-	CASSLKSRRTSTDTQYF	TGTGCCAGCAGCCTCAAATCGCGGCGGACCAGCACAGATACGCAGTATTTT
-	TRBV5-6	TRBJ1-6	many	CASSLGGQKFSSYNSPLHF	TGTGCCAGCAGCTTGGGCGGACAGAAATTTAGCTCCTATAATTCACCCCTCCACTTT
-	TRBV29-1	TRBJ1-2	-	CSVESQGTLYGYTF	TGCAGCGTTGAATCGCAGGGGACCCTCTATGGCTACACCTTC
-	TRBV24-1	TRBJ2-7	few	CATSDCGHGSYEQYF	TGTGCCACCAGTGATTGTGGACACGGATCCTACGAGCAGTACTTC
-	TRBV12-3/TRBV12-4	TRBJ2-5	many	CASSRDVERETQYF	TGTGCCAGCAGCAGAGATGTGGAGCGAGAGACCCAGTACTTC